This T cell receptor beta chain was recorded in a study of blood T cell repertoires in COVID-19. Using immunoSEQ multiplex PCR, the repertoire was profiled, and TCRdb retains in-frame clones only, with some absent. The table lists almost 95,000 clones, approximately 70% of them singletons, with approximately 25% in the top ten. The CDR3 covers 11 residues. Germline V gene data show CDR1 as SGHTS and CDR2 as YDEGEE. V shed 4 bases and J shed 3 bases, with 4 bases lying between them. The chain carries TRBV5-8 and TRBJ1-1; D is unclear. The TCR was taken from a woman in her fifties or sixties in a cohort sampled during active or convalescent COVID-19. The specimen sequenced was peripheral blood. Here the CDR3 DNA reads TGTGCCAGCAGCCCCTACACTGAAGCTTTCTTT. It specifies CASSPYTEAFF.